The 8 T cell receptor beta chains listed next were all sequenced from one sample in a study of human T cells and chemical hapten exposure. Time point noted: patch test 3, about 24 weeks after DPC sensitization. Treatment described: therapeutic diphenylcyclopropenone sensitization with weekly scalp DPC. TCRdb recomputed calls from the RACE reads with MiXCR, one row per CDR3 protein. The sample lists about 160,000 distinct CDR3 sequences; roughly 26% were seen once. The sample consisted of whole blood, taken in connection with sensitization to the hapten diphenylcyclopropenone (DPC). The source is a woman between 18 and 30 years old with alopecia areata. Some clones in this sample may be carry-over from other donors' samples.

The J gene is TRBJ2-1, the V gene TRBV7-6; 10 positions match TRBD2. Trimming at V came to 1 base and at J to 7 bases, leaving 4 bases not matched to a gene. Germline V gene data show CDR1 as SGHVS and CDR2 as FNYEAQ. There are 15 residues in the CDR3. The CDR3 DNA is TGTGCCAGCAGCTTAGTAGCGGGAGGTTATAATGAGCAGTTCTTC. Amino acids: CASSLVAGGYNEQFF.

This clonotype was seen a few times. The chain is built from TRBV20-1 and TRBJ2-7; 8 positions match TRBD1. This CDR3 is 12 amino acids long. Germline V CDR1 and CDR2: DFQATT, SNEGSKA (reference sequence). The J segment lost 3 bases and the V segment lost 4 bases, leaving 2 bases of the junction unmatched. CDR3 protein: CSANRGNYEQYF. CDR3 sequence (DNA): TGCAGTGCTAACAGGGGGAACTACGAGCAGTACTTC.

This clonotype was seen more than once but under ten times. The chain couples TRBV18 to TRBJ1-2; no reliable D call. Per the germline V gene, CDR1 is KGHSH and CDR2 is LQKENI. V was trimmed by 4 bases and J by 8 bases, leaving 8 bases between them. The CDR3 spans 11 residues. The DNA of the CDR3 is TGTGCCAGCTCACTGTCGGTGGGCTACACCTTC. Its protein product is CASSLSVGYTF.

This clonotype has more than one count but fewer than ten. V is TRBV5-4 and J is TRBJ2-7, with D unresolved. V was trimmed by 4 bases and J by 6 bases, leaving 20 bases between them. Germline V lookup: CDR1 SGHNT, CDR2 YYREEE (reference sequence). The CDR3 sequence is 15 residues long. The CDR3 here is CASSGPVGPSGEQYF. CDR3 nucleotide sequence: TGTGCCAGCAGCGGCCCCGTTGGACCCTCGGGCGAGCAGTACTTC.

This clonotype was recorded at least ten times. This rearrangement joins TRBV7-2 to TRBJ2-3; D unclear. The V gene's germline CDR1 is SGHTA and CDR2 FQGNSA. The CDR3 has 13 amino acids. Trimming stripped 3 bases from V and 4 bases from J, with 8 bases between. This CDR3 is CASSLGWADTQYF. DNA of the CDR3: TGTGCCAGCAGCTTGGGGTGGGCAGATACGCAGTATTTT.

This clonotype has a handful of counts. V is TRBV12-3 or TRBV12-4 and J is TRBJ2-3; D gene uncertain. This CDR3 spans 11 amino acids. V was trimmed by 8 bases and J by 4 bases, leaving 7 bases between them. As DNA, the CDR3 is TGTGCCAGCGCACTGGCAGATACGCAGTATTTT. Its translation: CASALADTQYF.

V gene TRBV9 combines with J gene TRBJ2-6; no definite D call. Trimming took 3 bases from V and 1 from J, leaving 8 bases between them. CDR1 and CDR2 (germline): SGDLS, YYNGEE. This CDR3 has 15 residues. The CDR3 nucleotides read TGTGCCAGCAGCGGGATCTATTCTGGGGCCAACGTCCTGACTTTC. It is translated as CASSGIYSGANVLTF. Full variable domain (outside the CDR3, taken from reference TRBV9 and TRBJ2-6): DSGVTQTPKHLITATGQRVTLRCSPRSGDLSVYWYQQSLDQGLQFLIQYYNGEERAKGNILERFSAQQFPDLHSELNLSSLELGDSALYFCASSGIYSGANVLTFGAGSRLTVL.

The chain links TRBV6-2 or TRBV6-3 to TRBJ2-1; D ambiguous. Trimming took 2 bases from V and 7 from J, leaving 15 bases between them. Germline V CDR1 and CDR2: MNHEY, SVGEGT. CDR3 size: 15 residues. In DNA form, the CDR3 reads TGTGCCAGCAGTTACCCCGTTGGGGTCAAGAATGAGCAGTTCTTC. Encoded protein: CASSYPVGVKNEQFF.